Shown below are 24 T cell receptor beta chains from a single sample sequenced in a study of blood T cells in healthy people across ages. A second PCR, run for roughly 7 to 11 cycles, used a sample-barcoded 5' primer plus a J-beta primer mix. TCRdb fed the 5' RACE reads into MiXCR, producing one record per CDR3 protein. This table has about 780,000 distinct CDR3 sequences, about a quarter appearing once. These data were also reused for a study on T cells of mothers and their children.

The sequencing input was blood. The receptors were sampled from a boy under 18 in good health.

The CDR3 bases are TGTGCCAGCAGCCAAACCGGGACCTGGGTCTCTGGGGCCAACGTCCTGACTTTC. It translates to CASSQTGTWVSGANVLTF. The V call is TRBV7-3, the J call TRBJ2-6; tentatively, D is TRBD1 or TRBD2 (5 bases each). The CDR3 loop spans 18 amino acids. V lost 5 bases to trimming and J lost 0 bases, with 17 bases between them. Germline lookup yields CDR1 SGHTA and CDR2 FQGTGA.

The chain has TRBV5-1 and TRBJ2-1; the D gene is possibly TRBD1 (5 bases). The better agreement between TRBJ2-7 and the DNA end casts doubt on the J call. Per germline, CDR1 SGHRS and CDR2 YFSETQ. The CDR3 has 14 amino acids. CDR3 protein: CASSLAAGYHEQYF. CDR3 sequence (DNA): TGCGCCAGCAGCTTGGCAGCAGGGTACCACGAGCAGTACTTC.

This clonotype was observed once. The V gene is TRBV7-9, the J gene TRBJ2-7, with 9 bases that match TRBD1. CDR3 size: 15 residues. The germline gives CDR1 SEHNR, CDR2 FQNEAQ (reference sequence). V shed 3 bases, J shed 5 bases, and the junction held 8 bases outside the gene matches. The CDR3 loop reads CASSFVGTGSNEQYF. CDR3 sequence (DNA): TGTGCCAGCAGCTTTGTTGGGACAGGGTCCAACGAGCAGTACTTC.

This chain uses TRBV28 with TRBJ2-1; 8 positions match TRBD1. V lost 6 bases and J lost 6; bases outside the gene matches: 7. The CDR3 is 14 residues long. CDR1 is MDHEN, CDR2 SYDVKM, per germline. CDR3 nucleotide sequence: TGTGCCAGCAGCCCGGACAGGGAAGTCAATGAGCAGTTCTTC. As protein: CASSPDREVNEQFF.

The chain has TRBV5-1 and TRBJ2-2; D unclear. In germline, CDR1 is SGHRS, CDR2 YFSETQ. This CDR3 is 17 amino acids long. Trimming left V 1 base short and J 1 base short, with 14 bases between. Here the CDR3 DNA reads TGCGCCAGCAGCTTGAGGGAACGTTCAGGGAACACCGGGGAGCTGTTTTTT. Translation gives CASSLRERSGNTGELFF.

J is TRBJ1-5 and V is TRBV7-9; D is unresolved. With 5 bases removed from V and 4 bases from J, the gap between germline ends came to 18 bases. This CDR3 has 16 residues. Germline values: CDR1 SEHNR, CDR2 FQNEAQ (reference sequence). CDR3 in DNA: TGTGCCAGCAGCAGAGCTATGACGGGTGATAATCAGCCCCAGCATTTT. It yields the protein CASSRAMTGDNQPQHF.

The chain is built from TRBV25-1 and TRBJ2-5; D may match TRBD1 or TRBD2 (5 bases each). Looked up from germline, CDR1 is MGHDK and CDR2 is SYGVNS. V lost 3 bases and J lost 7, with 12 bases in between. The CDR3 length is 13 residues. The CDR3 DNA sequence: TGTGCCAGCAGTGACGAGTCGAGGGGGACCCAGTACTTC. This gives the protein CASSDESRGTQYF. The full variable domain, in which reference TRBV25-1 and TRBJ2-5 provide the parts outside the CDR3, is EADIYQTPRYLVIGTGKKITLECSQTMGHDKMYWYQQDPGMELHLIHYSYGVNSTEKGDLSSESTVSRIRTEHFPLTLESARPSHTSQYLCASSDESRGTQYFGPGTRLLVL.

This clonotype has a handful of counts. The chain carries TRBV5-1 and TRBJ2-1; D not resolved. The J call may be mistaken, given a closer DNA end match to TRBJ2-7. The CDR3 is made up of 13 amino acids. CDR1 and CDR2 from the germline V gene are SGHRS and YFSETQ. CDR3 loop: CASSLEGFYEQYF. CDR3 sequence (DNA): TGCGCCAGCAGCTTGGAGGGCTTCTACGAGCAGTACTTC.

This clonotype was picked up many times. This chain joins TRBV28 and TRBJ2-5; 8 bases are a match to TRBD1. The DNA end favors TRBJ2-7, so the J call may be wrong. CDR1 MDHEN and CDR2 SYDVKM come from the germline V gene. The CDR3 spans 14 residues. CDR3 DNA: TGTGCCAGCAGGCCCTCCAGGGGGCTGGGCGAGCAGTACTTC. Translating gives CASRPSRGLGEQYF.

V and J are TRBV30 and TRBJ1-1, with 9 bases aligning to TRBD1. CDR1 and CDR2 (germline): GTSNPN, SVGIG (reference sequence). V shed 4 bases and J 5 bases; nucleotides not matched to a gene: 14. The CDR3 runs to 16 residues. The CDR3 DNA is TGTGCCTGGACCGCGGGTTCCGGGACAGGGAGGACTGAAGCTTTCTTT. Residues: CAWTAGSGTGRTEAFF.

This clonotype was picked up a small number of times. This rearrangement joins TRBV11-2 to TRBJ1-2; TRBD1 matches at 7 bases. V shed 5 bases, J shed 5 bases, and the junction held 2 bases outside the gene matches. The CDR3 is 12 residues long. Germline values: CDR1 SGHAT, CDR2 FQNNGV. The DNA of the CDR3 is TGTGCCAGCAGCGGGACAGAGTATGGCTACACCTTC. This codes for CASSGTEYGYTF.

CDR3 coding DNA: TGTGCCAGCAGCTCTGTAGCGGGATTCTCCCAAGAGACCCAGTACTTC. The encoded protein is CASSSVAGFSQETQYF. The chain joins TRBV11-2 to TRBJ2-5, with 8 positions matching TRBD2. With V trimmed by 4 bases and J by 1 base, 8 bases remained unmatched. The length of the CDR3 is 16 residues. Per the germline V gene, CDR1 is SGHAT and CDR2 is FQNNGV.

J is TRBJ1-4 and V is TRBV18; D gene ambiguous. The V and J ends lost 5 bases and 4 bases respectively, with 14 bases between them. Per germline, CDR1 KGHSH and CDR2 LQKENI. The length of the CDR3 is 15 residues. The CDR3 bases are TGTGCCAGCTCAACGTCGACGGGCTATAATGAAAAACTGTTTTTT. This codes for CASSTSTGYNEKLFF.

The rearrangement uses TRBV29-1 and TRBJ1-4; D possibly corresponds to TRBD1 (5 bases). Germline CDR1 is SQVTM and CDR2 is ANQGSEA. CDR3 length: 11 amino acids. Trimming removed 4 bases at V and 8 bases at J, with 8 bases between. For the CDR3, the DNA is TGCAGCGTTGCTAGGGGAGAAAAACTGTTTTTT. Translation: CSVARGEKLFF.

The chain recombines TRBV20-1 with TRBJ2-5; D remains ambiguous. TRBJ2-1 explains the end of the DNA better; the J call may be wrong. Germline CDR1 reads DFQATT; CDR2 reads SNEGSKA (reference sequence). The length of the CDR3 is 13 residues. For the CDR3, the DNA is TGCAGTGCTAGAAGCCGAAGCTACAATGAGCAGTTCTTC. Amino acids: CSARSRSYNEQFF.

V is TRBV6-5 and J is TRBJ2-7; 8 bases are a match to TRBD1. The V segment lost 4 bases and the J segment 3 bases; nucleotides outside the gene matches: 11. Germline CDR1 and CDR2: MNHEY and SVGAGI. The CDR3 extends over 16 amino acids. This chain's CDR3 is CASSSLRTGKLYEQYF. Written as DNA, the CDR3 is TGTGCCAGCAGTTCGTTGAGGACAGGGAAGCTCTACGAGCAGTACTTC.

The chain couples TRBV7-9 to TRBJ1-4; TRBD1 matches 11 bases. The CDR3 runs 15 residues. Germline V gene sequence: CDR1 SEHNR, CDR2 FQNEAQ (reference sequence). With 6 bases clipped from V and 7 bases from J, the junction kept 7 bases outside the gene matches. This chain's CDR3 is CASRGQGALSEKLFF. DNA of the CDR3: TGTGCCAGCAGAGGACAGGGGGCTCTGTCTGAAAAACTGTTTTTT.

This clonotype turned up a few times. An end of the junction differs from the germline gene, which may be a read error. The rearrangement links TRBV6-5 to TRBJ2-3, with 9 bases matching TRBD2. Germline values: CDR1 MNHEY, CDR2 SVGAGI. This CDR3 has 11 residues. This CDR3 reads CASSRGRDLNF. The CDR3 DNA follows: TGTGCCAGCAGCCGCGGGAGGGACTTAAATTTT.

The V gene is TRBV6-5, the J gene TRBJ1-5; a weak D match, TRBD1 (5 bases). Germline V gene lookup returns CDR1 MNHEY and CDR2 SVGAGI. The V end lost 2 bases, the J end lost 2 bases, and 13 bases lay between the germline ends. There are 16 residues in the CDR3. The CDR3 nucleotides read TGTGCCAGCAGTTACGGGTACAGGCTGGGCAATCAGCCCCAGCATTTT. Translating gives CASSYGYRLGNQPQHF.

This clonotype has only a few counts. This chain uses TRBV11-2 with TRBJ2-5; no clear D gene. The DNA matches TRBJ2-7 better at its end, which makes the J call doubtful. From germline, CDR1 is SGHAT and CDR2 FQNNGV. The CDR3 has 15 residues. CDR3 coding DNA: TGTGCCAGCAGCCCCCAGGTTGGCCAAGTATACGAGCAGTACTTC. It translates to CASSPQVGQVYEQYF.

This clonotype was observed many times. The CDR3 is CSTRQGQETQYF. The CDR3 DNA reads as TGCAGCACCCGACAGGGACAAGAGACCCAGTACTTC. The chain joins TRBV29-1 to TRBJ2-5; the match to TRBD1 covers 7 bases. Unmatched junction bases numbered 5, after V lost 8 bases and J lost 2 bases. This CDR3 region has 12 residues. The V gene's germline CDR1 is SQVTM and CDR2 ANQGSEA.

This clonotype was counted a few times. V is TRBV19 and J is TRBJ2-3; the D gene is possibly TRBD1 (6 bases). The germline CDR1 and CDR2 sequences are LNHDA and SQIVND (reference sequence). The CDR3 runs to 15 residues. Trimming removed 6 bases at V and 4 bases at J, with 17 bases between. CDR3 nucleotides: TGTGCCAGTAGGGACGGGCAGGGGAGCGCAGATACGCAGTATTTT. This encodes CASRDGQGSADTQYF.

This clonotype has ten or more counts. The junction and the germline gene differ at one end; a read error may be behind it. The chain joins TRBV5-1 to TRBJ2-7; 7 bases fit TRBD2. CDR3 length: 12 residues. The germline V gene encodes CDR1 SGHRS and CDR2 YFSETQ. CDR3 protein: CASSLAGDEQYF. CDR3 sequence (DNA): TGTGCCAGCAGCTTAGCGGGCGACGAGCAGTACTTC.

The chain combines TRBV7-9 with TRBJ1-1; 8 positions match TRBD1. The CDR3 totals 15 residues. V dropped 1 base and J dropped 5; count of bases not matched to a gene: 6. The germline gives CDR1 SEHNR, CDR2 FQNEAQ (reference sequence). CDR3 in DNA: TGTGCCAGCAGCTTAGAGAGGACAGGGATAACTGAAGCTTTCTTT. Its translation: CASSLERTGITEAFF.